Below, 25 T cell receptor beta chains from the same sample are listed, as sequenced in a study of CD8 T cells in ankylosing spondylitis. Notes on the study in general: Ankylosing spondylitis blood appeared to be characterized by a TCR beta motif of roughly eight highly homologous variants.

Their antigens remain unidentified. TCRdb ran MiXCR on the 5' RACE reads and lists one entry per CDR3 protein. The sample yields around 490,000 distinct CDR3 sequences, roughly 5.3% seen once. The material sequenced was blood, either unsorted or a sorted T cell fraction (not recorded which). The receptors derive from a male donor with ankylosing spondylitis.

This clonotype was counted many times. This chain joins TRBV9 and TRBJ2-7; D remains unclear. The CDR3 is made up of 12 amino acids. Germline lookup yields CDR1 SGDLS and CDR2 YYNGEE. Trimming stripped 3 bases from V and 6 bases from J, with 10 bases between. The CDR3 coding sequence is TGTGCCAGCAGCGGAATAGGGATCGAGCAGTACTTC. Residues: CASSGIGIEQYF. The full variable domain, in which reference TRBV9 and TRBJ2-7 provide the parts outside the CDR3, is DSGVTQTPKHLITATGQRVTLRCSPRSGDLSVYWYQQSLDQGLQFLIQYYNGEERAKGNILERFSAQQFPDLHSELNLSSLELGDSALYFCASSGIGIEQYFGPGTRLTVT.

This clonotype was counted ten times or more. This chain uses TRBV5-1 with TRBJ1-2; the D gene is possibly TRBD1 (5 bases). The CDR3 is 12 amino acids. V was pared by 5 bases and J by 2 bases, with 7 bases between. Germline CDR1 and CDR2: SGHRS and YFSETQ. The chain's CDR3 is CASSEGNYGYTF. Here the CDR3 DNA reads TGCGCCAGCAGTGAGGGGAACTATGGCTACACCTTC.

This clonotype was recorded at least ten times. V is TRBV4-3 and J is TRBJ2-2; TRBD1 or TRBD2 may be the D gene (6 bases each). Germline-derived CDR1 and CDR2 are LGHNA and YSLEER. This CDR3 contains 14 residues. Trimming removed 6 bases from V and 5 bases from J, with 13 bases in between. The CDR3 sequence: CASRQEGGTGELFF. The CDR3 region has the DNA TGCGCCAGCAGACAGGAGGGGGGAACCGGGGAGCTGTTTTTT.

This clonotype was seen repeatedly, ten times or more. The CDR3 loop is CRADPGEQYF. CDR3 DNA sequence: TGCAGGGCCGACCCTGGGGAGCAGTACTTC. V usage is TRBV20-1 and J usage is TRBJ2-7; D is unclear. This CDR3 spans 10 amino acids. Germline lookup yields CDR1 DFQATT and CDR2 SNEGSKA (reference sequence).

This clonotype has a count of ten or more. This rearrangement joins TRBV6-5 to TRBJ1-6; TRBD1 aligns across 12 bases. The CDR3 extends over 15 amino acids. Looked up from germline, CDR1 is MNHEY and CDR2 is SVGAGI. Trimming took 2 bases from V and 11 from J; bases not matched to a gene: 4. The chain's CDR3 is CASSYAGTGGTPLHF. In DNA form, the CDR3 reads TGTGCCAGCAGTTACGCTGGGACAGGGGGCACACCCCTCCACTTT.

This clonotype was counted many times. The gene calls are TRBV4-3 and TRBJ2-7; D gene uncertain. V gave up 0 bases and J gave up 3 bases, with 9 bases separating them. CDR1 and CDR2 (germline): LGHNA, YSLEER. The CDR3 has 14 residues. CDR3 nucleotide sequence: TGCGCCAGCAGCCAAGATATGCGGAGCTACGAGCAGTACTTC. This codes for CASSQDMRSYEQYF.

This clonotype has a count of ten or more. The CDR3 nucleotides read TGTGCCTGGAGTGTCTCAAGGGCACCCACTGGGGCCAACGTCCTGACTTTC. Translation gives CAWSVSRAPTGANVLTF. This rearrangement joins TRBV30 to TRBJ2-6; D gene uncertain. Germline-derived CDR1 and CDR2 are GTSNPN and SVGIG (reference sequence). Deletions cut 0 bases from V and 2 bases from J, with 14 bases between. This CDR3 is built from 17 residues.

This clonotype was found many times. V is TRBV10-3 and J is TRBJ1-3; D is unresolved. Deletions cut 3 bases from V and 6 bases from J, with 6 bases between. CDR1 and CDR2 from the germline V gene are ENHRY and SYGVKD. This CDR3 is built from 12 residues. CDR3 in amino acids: CAISEAVNTIYF. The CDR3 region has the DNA TGTGCCATCAGTGAAGCAGTAAACACCATATATTTT.

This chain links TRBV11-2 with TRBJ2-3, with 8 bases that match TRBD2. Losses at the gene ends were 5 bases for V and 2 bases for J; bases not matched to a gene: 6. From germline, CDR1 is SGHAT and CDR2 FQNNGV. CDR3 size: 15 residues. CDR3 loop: CASSPWTSFTDTQYF. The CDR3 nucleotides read TGTGCCAGCAGCCCTTGGACTAGCTTCACAGATACGCAGTATTTT.

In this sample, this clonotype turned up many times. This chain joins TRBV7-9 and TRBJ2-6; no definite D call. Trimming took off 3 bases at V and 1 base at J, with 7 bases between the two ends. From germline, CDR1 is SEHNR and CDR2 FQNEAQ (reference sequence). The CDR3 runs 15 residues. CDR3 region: CASSLQASGANVLTF. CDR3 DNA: TGTGCCAGCAGCTTGCAAGCATCTGGGGCCAACGTCCTGACTTTC.

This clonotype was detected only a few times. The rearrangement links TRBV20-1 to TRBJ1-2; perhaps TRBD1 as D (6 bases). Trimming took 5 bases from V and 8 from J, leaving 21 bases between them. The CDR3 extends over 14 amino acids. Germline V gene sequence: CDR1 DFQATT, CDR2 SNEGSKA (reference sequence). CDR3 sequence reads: CSAGSTGFRRGYTF. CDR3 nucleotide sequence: TGCAGTGCTGGGTCCACAGGGTTCCGGAGAGGCTACACCTTC.

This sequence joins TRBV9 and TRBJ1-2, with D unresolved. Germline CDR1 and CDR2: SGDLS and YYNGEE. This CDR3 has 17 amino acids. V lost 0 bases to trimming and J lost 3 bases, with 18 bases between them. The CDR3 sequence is CASSVAGTHGSYYGYTF. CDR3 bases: TGTGCCAGCAGCGTAGCAGGCACCCACGGCTCTTACTATGGCTACACCTTC.

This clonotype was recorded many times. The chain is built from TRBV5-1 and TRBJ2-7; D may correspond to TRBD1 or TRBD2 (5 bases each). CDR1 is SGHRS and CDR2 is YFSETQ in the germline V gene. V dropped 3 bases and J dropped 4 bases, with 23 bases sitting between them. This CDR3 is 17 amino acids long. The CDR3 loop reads CASSWLEGQGGSYEQYF. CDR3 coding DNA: TGCGCCAGCAGCTGGCTTGAGGGGCAGGGCGGTAGTTACGAGCAGTACTTC.

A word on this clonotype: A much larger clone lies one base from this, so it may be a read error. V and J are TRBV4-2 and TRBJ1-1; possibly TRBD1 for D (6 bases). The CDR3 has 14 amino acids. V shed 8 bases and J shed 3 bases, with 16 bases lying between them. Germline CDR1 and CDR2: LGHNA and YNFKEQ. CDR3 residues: CASGREGQDTEAFF. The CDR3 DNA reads TGTGCCAGCGGCCGAGAGGGACAAGACACTGAAGCTTTCTTT.

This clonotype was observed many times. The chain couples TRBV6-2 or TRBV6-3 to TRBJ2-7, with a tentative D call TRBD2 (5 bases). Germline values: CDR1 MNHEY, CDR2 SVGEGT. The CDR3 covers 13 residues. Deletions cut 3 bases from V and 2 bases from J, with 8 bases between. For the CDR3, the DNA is TGTGCCAGCAGTTATGGGAGAACCTACGAGCAGTACTTC. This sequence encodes CASSYGRTYEQYF.

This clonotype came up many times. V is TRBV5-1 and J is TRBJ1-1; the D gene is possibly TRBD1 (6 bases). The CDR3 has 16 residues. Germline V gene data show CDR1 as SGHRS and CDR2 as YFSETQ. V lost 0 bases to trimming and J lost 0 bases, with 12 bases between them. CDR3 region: CASSLVQGSMNTEAFF. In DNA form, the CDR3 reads TGCGCCAGCAGCTTGGTGCAGGGGAGTATGAACACTGAAGCTTTCTTT.

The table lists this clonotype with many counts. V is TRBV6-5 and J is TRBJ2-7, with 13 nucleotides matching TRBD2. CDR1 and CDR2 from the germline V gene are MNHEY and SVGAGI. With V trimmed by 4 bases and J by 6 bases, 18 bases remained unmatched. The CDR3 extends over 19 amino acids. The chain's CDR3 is CASSSPGAGLAGPATEQYF. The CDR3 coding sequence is TGTGCCAGCAGTTCCCCTGGGGCGGGACTAGCGGGACCAGCGACCGAGCAGTACTTC.

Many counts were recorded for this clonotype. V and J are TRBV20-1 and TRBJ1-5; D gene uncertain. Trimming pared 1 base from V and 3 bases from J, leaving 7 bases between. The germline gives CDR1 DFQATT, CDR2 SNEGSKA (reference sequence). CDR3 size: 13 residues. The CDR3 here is CSARGAFNQPQHF. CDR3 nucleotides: TGCAGTGCTAGAGGGGCGTTCAATCAGCCCCAGCATTTT.

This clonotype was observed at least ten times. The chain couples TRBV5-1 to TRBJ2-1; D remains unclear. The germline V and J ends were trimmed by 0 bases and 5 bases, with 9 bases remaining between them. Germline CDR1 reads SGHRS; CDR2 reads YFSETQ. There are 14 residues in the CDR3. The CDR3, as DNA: TGCGCCAGCAGCTTGGTAGGGCAGAACAATGAGCAGTTCTTC. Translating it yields CASSLVGQNNEQFF. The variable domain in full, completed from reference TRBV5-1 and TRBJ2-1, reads KAGVTQTPRYLIKTRGQQVTLSCSPISGHRSVSWYQQTPGQGLQFLFEYFSETQRNKGNFPGRFSGRQFSNSRSEMNVSTLELGDSALYLCASSLVGQNNEQFFGPGTRLTVL.

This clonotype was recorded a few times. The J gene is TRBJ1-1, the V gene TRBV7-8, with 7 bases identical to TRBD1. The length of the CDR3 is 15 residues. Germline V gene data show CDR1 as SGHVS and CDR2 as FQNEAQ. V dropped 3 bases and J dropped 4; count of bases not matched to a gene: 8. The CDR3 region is CASSFRQGWITEAFF. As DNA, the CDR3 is TGTGCCAGCAGCTTCCGACAGGGCTGGATCACTGAAGCTTTCTTT.

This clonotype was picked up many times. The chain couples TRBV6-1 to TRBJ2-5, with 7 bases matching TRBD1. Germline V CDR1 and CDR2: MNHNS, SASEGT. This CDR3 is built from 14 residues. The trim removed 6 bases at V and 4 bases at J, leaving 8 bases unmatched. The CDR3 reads CASSSGQRGETQYF. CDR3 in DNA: TGTGCCAGCAGCTCGGGACAGCGAGGAGAGACCCAGTACTTC.

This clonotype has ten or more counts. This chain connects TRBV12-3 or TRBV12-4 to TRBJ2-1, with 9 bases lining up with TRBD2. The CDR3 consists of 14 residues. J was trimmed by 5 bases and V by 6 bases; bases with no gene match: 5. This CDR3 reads CASRRAGGDNEQFF. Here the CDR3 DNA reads TGTGCCAGCAGACGGGCGGGGGGGGACAATGAGCAGTTCTTC.

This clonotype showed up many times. The CDR3 bases are TGTGCCAGCAGTCTAACGGGAGCGTTAGCCAAAAACATTCAGTACTTC. Translating gives CASSLTGALAKNIQYF. This sequence joins TRBV7-2 and TRBJ2-4, with TRBD2 as a possible D gene (6 bases). Trimming removed 6 bases at V and 0 bases at J, with 15 bases between. CDR1 and CDR2 (germline): SGHTA, FQGNSA. This CDR3 comprises 16 residues.

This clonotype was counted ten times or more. The CDR3, as DNA: TGCGCCAGCAGCCAATACTCCGGGGATACGCAGTATTTT. Translation: CASSQYSGDTQYF. The J gene is TRBJ2-3, the V gene TRBV4-3; D unresolved. This CDR3 has 13 residues. The V end lost 2 bases, the J end lost 6 bases, and 9 bases lay between the germline ends. From germline, CDR1 is LGHNA and CDR2 YSLEER.

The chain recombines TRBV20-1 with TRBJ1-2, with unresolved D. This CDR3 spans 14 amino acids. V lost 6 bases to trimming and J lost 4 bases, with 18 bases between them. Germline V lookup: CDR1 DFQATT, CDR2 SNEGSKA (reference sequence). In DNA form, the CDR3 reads TGCAGTGCCTCCTTACACCGGTCGGGCTATGGCTACACCTTC. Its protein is CSASLHRSGYGYTF.